The 11 T cell receptor beta chains in this list originate from one sample, sequenced in a study of regulatory T cells in long-lasting Graves disease. According to the study, TCR beta libraries were built with iRepertoire HTBI primers and CDR3-region Arm-PCR. TCRdb ran MiXCR on the multiplex PCR reads and lists one entry per CDR3 protein. The table includes 400,000 to 550,000 distinct CDR3 sequences, about 16% detected once. Time point reported: newly diagnosed GD, antithyroid drugs for less than 3 months. Making the TCR library involved RNA that had been extracted from PBMCs. The sample was also linked to a second study, of T cells in Graves' hyperthyroidism and ophthalmopathy.

Sequenced here: peripheral blood mononuclear cells (PBMCs), sampled at new diagnosis, from a patient treated with antithyroid drugs. These receptors all come from a woman in her 30s with Graves disease.

There are many counts of this clonotype. CDR3 loop: CASSSNSWSDTQYF. The CDR3 nucleotides read TGTGCCAGCAGCTCGAACTCGTGGTCAGATACGCAGTATTTT. The V call is TRBV11-1, the J call TRBJ2-3; D gene ambiguous. Trimming removed 4 bases from V and 4 bases from J, with 12 bases in between. The CDR3 extends over 14 amino acids. Germline assignment: CDR1 SGHAT and CDR2 FQDESV (reference sequence). The full variable domain, its missing parts supplied by reference TRBV11-1 and TRBJ2-3, is EAEVAQSPRYKITEKSQAVAFWCDPISGHATLYWYRQILGQGPELLVQFQDESVVDDSQLPKDRFSAERLKGVDSTLKIQPAELGDSAMYLCASSSNSWSDTQYFGPGTRLTVL.

This clonotype was seen a handful of times. The chain employs TRBV7-9 and TRBJ2-6; the match to TRBD2 covers 11 bases. This CDR3 comprises 18 residues. Trimming removed 4 bases from V and 0 bases from J; junction bases left unmatched: 5. CDR1 is SEHNR and CDR2 is FQNEAQ in the germline V gene (reference sequence). CDR3 in DNA: TGTGCCAGCAGCTGGGGACTAGCGGCCTTCTCTGGGGCCAACGTCCTGACTTTC. Its protein product is CASSWGLAAFSGANVLTF.

V and J are TRBV10-2 and TRBJ2-1; 10 nucleotides agree with TRBD2. The CDR3 totals 16 residues. With 3 bases clipped from V and 10 bases from J, the junction kept 12 bases outside the gene matches. Germline-derived CDR1 and CDR2 are WSHSY and SAAADI. CDR3 DNA: TGCGCCAGCAGTGATCTTCGGACTAGCGGCGGGGGGGAGCAGTTCTTC. Protein sequence: CASSDLRTSGGGEQFF.

This clonotype was seen repeatedly, ten times or more. The CDR3 spells CATSSPVETSGTIQETQYF. CDR3 sequence (DNA): TGTGCCACCAGCTCCCCCGTGGAAACTAGCGGGACGATACAAGAGACCCAGTACTTC. J is TRBJ2-5 and V is TRBV15; 10 bases line up with TRBD2. Per germline, CDR1 LNHNV and CDR2 YYDKDF (reference sequence). This CDR3 is 19 amino acids long. V was pared by 5 bases and J by 2 bases, with 17 bases of the junction left unmatched.

This clonotype was observed many times. The chain uses TRBV18 and TRBJ1-1, with D perhaps matching TRBD1 (6 bases). Germline lookup yields CDR1 KGHSH and CDR2 LQKENI. This CDR3 has 18 amino acids. Trimming took off 0 bases at V and 0 bases at J, with 17 bases between the two ends. The CDR3 loop reads CASSPPSNRAGMNTEAFF. The CDR3 DNA reads TGTGCCAGCTCACCACCGAGCAACAGGGCAGGTATGAACACTGAAGCTTTCTTT.

This clonotype was counted ten times or more. V usage is TRBV29-1 and J usage is TRBJ2-1; TRBD2 matches 10 bases. The length of the CDR3 is 14 residues. The V gene's germline CDR1 is SQVTM and CDR2 ANQGSEA. The V segment lost 7 bases and the J segment 2 bases; nucleotides outside the gene matches: 5. The DNA for the CDR3 is TGCAGCGCTCGGACTAGCGGTGCCTACAATGAGCAGTTCTTC. Its translation: CSARTSGAYNEQFF.

This clonotype showed up many times. The chain is built from TRBV30 and TRBJ1-6, with D possibly being TRBD1 (6 bases). Germline V lookup: CDR1 GTSNPN, CDR2 SVGIG (reference sequence). Trimming took 0 bases from V and 8 from J, leaving 8 bases between them. CDR3 length: 13 amino acids. The CDR3 protein is CAWSVHRDSPLHF. CDR3 DNA: TGTGCCTGGAGTGTCCACAGGGATTCACCCCTCCACTTT.

This clonotype was counted at least ten times. The chain is built from TRBV30 and TRBJ2-3; D unclear. The CDR3 is 13 residues long. Germline CDR1 is GTSNPN and CDR2 is SVGIG (reference sequence). V shed 0 bases and J shed 1 base, with 5 bases lying between them. The CDR3 nucleotides are TGTGCCTGGAGTGTAAGTCGCACAGATACGCAGTATTTT. The encoded protein is CAWSVSRTDTQYF.

This clonotype was observed many times. The chain is built from TRBV14 and TRBJ2-7; D tentatively fits TRBD1 or TRBD2 (5 bases each). CDR3 length: 16 residues. Between the trimmed V and J ends, which lost 4 bases and 0 bases, there was a span of 16 bases. Germline V gives CDR1 SGHDN, CDR2 FVKESK. CDR3 amino acids: CASSLDPIGGSYEQYF. As DNA, the CDR3 is TGTGCCAGCAGCCTGGACCCGATTGGGGGCTCCTACGAGCAGTACTTC.

The chain joins TRBV12-3 or TRBV12-4 to TRBJ1-5; D unclear. Trimming cost V 4 bases and J 2 bases, with 9 bases left between them. The CDR3 consists of 14 residues. The CDR3, as DNA: TGTGCCAGCAGTTCCCCAGGCCGCAATCAGCCCCAGCATTTT. Translation: CASSSPGRNQPQHF.

Note on this clonotype: It differs at one base from a far larger clone, so likely a read error. The rearrangement links TRBV28 to TRBJ2-5; possibly TRBD2 for D (5 bases). This CDR3 region has 14 residues. CDR1 and CDR2 from the germline V gene are MDHEN and SYDVKM. Trimming shortened V by 7 bases and J by 1 base, and 13 bases separated the two germline ends. The CDR3 spells CASMDWGTQETQYF. The CDR3 DNA is TGTGCCAGCATGGACTGGGGAACCCAAGAGACCCAGTACTTC.